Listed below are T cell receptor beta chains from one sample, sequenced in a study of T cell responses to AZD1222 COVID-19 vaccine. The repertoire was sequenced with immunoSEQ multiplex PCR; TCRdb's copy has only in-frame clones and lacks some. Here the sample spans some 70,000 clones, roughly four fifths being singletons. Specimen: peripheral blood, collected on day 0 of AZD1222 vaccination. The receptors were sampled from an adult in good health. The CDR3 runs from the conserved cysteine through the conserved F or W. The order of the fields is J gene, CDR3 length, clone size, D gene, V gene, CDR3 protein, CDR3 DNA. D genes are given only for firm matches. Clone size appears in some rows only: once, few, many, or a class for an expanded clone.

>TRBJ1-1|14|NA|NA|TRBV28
CASSLTPSDTEAFF
TGTGCCAGCAGTTTAACCCCCAGTGACACTGAAGCTTTCTTT
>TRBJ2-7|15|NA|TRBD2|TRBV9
CASSVGGGALYEQYF
TGTGCCAGCAGCGTAGGCGGGGGGGCACTCTACGAGCAGTACTTC
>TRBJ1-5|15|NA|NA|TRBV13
CASSLGGPGDQPQHF
TGTGCCAGCAGCTTAGGGGGTCCTGGGGATCAGCCCCAGCATTTT
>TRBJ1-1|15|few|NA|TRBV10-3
CAISEEVGGGTEAFF
TGTGCCATCAGTGAGGAGGTGGGAGGGGGAACTGAAGCTTTCTTT
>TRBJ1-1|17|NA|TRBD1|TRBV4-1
CASSWGQGIFVSDEAFF
TGCGCCAGCAGCTGGGGACAGGGGATTTTTGTGAGTGATGAAGCTTTCTTT
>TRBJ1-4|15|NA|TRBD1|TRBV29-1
CSVGTGGTTNEKLFF
TGCAGCGTGGGGACAGGGGGAACAACTAATGAAAAACTGTTTTTT
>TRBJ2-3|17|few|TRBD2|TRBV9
CASSPWGLAGGADTQYF
TGTGCCAGCAGCCCCTGGGGACTAGCCGGGGGCGCAGATACGCAGTATTTT
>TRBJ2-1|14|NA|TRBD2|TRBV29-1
CSATTGGPRYEQFF
TGCAGCGCGACTACGGGGGGGCCAAGGTATGAGCAGTTCTTC
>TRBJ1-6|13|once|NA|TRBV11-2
CASSSAWGSPLHF
TGTGCCAGCAGCTCCGCCTGGGGCTCACCCCTCCACTTT
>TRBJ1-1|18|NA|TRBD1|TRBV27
CASSLWRGASRGSTEAFF
TGTGCCAGCAGTTTATGGAGAGGGGCGAGCAGGGGGAGCACTGAAGCTTTCTTT
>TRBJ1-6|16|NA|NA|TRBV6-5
CASSYSTGRAGSPLHF
TGTGCCAGCAGTTACTCGACGGGCAGGGCCGGTTCACCCCTCCACTTT
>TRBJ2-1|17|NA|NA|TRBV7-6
CASSKGRDTGSYNEQFF
TGTGCCAGCAGCAAAGGACGGGACACCGGCTCCTACAATGAGCAGTTCTTC
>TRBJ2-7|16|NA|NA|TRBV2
CASSEALGPSSYEQYF
TGTGCCAGCAGTGAAGCTTTGGGACCTAGCTCCTACGAGCAGTACTTC
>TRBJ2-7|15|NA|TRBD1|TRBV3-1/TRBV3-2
CASSQDPGTAYEQYF
TGTGCCAGCAGCCAAGACCCCGGGACAGCCTACGAGCAGTACTTC
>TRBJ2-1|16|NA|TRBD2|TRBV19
CASSSSSGGAYNEQFF
TGTGCCAGTAGTTCATCTAGCGGGGGGGCTTACAATGAGCAGTTCTTC
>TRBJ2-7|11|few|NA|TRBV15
CATSRVGEQYF
TGTGCCACCAGCAGAGTGGGCGAGCAGTACTTC
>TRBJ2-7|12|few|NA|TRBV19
CASTDSTYEQYF
TGTGCCAGTACAGACAGTACCTACGAGCAGTACTTC
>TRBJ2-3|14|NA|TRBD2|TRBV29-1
CSVDKAGGTDTQYF
TGCAGCGTTGACAAAGCGGGGGGCACAGATACGCAGTATTTT
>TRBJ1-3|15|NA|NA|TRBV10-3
CAIRPDTSSGNTIYF
TGTGCCATCAGACCCGACACTAGCTCTGGAAACACCATATATTTT
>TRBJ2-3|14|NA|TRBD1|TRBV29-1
CSVPRQGEPDTQYF
TGCAGCGTTCCGAGACAGGGGGAGCCAGATACGCAGTATTTT
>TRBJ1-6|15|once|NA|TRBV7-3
CASSLGPSQNSPLHF
TGTGCCAGCAGCTTAGGGCCCAGCCAAAATTCACCCCTCCACTTT
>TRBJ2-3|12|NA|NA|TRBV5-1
CASSFLTDTQYF
TGCGCCAGCAGCTTCCTCACAGATACGCAGTATTTT
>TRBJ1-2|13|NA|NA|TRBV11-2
CASSQQQAPGYTF
TGTGCCAGCAGCCAGCAGCAGGCTCCTGGCTACACCTTC
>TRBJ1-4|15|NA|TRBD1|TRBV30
CAWGRRGQGNEKLFF
TGTGCCTGGGGTCGGAGGGGACAGGGGAATGAAAAACTGTTTTTT
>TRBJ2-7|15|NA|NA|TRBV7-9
CASRGRDSQGYEQYF
TGTGCCAGCAGGGGACGGGACTCGCAAGGCTACGAGCAGTACTTC
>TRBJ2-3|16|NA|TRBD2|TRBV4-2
CASSQDLAGGTDTQYF
TGTGCCAGCAGCCAAGATCTAGCGGGGGGCACAGATACGCAGTATTTT
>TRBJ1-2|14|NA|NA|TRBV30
CAWSVAVGAGGYTF
TGTGCCTGGAGTGTTGCCGTTGGGGCAGGCGGCTACACCTTC
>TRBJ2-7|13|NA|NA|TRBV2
CASSRDTIYEQYF
TGTGCCAGCAGTCGGGACACAATCTACGAGCAGTACTTC
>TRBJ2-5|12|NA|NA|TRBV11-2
CASSFIGETQYF
TGTGCCAGCAGCTTCATTGGAGAGACCCAGTACTTC
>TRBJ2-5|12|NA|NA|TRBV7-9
CASSFRSETQYF
TGTGCCAGCAGCTTCCGCTCAGAGACCCAGTACTTC
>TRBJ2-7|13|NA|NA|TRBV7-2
CASSLIRVGEQYF
TGTGCCAGCAGCTTAATCCGGGTCGGCGAGCAGTACTTC
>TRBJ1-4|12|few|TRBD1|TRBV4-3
CASSQGQGKLFF
TGCGCCAGCAGCCAAGGACAGGGAAAACTGTTTTTT
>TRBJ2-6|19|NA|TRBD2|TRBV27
CASSSPQRGGWTGANVLTF
TGTGCCAGCAGTTCCCCCCAGCGGGGAGGCTGGACTGGGGCCAACGTCCTGACTTTC
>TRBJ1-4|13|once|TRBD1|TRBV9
CASGGGQVTNLFF
TGTGCCAGCGGAGGAGGACAGGTCACGAATCTGTTTTTT
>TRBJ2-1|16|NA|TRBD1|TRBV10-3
CAISDPRTGGYNEQFF
TGTGCCATCAGTGATCCCCGAACAGGGGGCTACAATGAGCAGTTCTTC
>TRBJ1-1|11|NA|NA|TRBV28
CASSLGREAFF
TGTGCCAGCAGTCTTGGGCGTGAAGCTTTCTTT
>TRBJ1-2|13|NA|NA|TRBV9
CASSTPQEYGYTF
TGTGCCAGCAGCACCCCTCAGGAATATGGCTACACCTTC
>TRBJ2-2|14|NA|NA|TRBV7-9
CASSFDINTGELFF
TGTGCCAGCAGCTTTGACATCAACACCGGGGAGCTGTTTTTT
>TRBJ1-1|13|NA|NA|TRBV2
CASRPDRNTEAFF
TGTGCCAGCAGACCCGACAGGAACACTGAAGCTTTCTTT
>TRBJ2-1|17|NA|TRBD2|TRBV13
CASSHTAAGDSYNEQFF
TGTGCCAGCAGCCACACTGCGGCGGGGGACTCCTACAATGAGCAGTTCTTC
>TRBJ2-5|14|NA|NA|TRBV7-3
CASSLGSGQETQYF
TGTGCCAGCAGCTTAGGTAGCGGACAAGAGACCCAGTACTTC
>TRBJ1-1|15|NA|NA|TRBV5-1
CASSLRGAVNTEAFF
TGCGCCAGCAGCTTGCGTGGGGCGGTGAACACTGAAGCTTTCTTT
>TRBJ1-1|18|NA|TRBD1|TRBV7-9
CASSLAQLTGKLNTEAFF
TGTGCCAGCAGCTTAGCTCAATTGACAGGGAAATTGAACACTGAAGCTTTCTTT
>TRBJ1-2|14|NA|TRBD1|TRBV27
CASRPPGGTLGYTF
TGTGCCAGCCGCCCCCCAGGGGGGACTCTTGGCTACACCTTC
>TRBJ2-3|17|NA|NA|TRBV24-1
CATSDPTRDSEWDTQYF
TGTGCCACCAGTGATCCTACGCGGGACTCCGAGTGGGATACGCAGTATTTT
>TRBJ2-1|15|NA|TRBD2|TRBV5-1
CASSSMSGGHNEQFF
TGCGCCAGCAGCTCTATGAGCGGGGGGCACAATGAGCAGTTCTTC
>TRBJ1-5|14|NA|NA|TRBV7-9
CASSRGGLNQPQHF
TGTGCCAGCAGCCGGGGGGGATTAAATCAGCCCCAGCATTTT
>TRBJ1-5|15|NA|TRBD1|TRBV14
CASSQGQGFNQPQHF
TGTGCCAGCAGCCAAGGACAGGGGTTCAATCAGCCCCAGCATTTT